The source of this TCR beta chain is a study of blood T cell repertoires in COVID-19. Turning to the study itself: Specimens from acute and convalescent COVID-19 originated in the United States, Italy and Spain. Sources were T cells, B-cell-depleted T cells, or PBMCs; the material itself was cDNA or gDNA.

The CDR3 spans 16 residues. Germline values: CDR1 SGHRS, CDR2 YFSETQ. The V and J ends lost 4 bases and 2 bases, in that order; junction bases with no gene match: 7. Clones were sequenced by immunoSEQ multiplex PCR, and TCRdb holds only the in-frame ones, with some missing. The sample consists of roughly 220,000 clones, 85% to 90% of them appearing once. The chain recombines TRBV5-1 with TRBJ2-5; 11 bases fit TRBD2. Material: PBMCs or T cells enriched from blood (not recorded which). The origin of this receptor is a woman aged 45-65 years with acute COVID-19. CDR3 sequence: CASSLGGTSGQETQYF. CDR3 coding DNA: TGCGCCAGCAGCCTGGGGGGGACTAGCGGTCAAGAGACCCAGTACTTC.